Presented here are 3 T cell receptor beta chains from one specimen sequenced in a study of early T cells in non-severe SARS-CoV-2 infection. Each CDR3 protein gets one entry after TCRdb re-called the 5' RACE reads with MiXCR. Here the sample spans more than 40,000 distinct CDR3 sequences, roughly 7% being singletons. The sample was whole blood. The receptors stem from an adult who was a healthcare worker with PCR-confirmed SARS-CoV-2 infection or an uninfected control (not recorded which).

There are many counts of this clonotype. V usage is TRBV7-2 and J usage is TRBJ2-2; 12 bases align to TRBD2. This CDR3 has 16 amino acids. Per germline, CDR1 SGHTA and CDR2 FQGNSA. The V and J ends lost 3 bases and 3 bases, in that order; junction bases with no gene match: 2. The CDR3: CASSFTSGGYTGELFF. The CDR3 DNA reads TGTGCCAGCAGCTTTACTAGCGGGGGGTACACCGGGGAGCTGTTTTTT.

This chain links TRBV27 with TRBJ2-1; D is ambiguous. V was trimmed by 0 bases and J by 5 bases, leaving 2 bases between them. From germline, CDR1 is MNHEY and CDR2 SMNVEV (reference sequence). The CDR3 extends over 12 amino acids. CDR3 bases: TGTGCCAGCAGTTTATCGCACAATGAGCAGTTCTTC. Protein: CASSLSHNEQFF.

The table lists this clonotype with a few counts. J is TRBJ1-2 and V is TRBV5-5; a weak D match, TRBD1 (6 bases). Germline values: CDR1 SGHKS, CDR2 YYEKEE (reference sequence). The CDR3 covers 14 residues. The V end was cut by 4 bases, the J end by 4 bases, with 14 bases between. As DNA, the CDR3 is TGTGCCAGCAGCCACCCGGGACACCCCTATGGCTACACCTTC. Translated: CASSHPGHPYGYTF.